One sample yielded the 25 T cell receptor beta chains listed below, sequenced in a study of CD8+ T cells in alopecia areata. As the sequencing template, cDNA was produced by extracting RNA and reverse transcribing it. Profiling relied on immunoSEQ multiplex PCR, and the TCRdb table lists in-frame clones only, not all of them. The sample holds more than 85,000 clones, 35% to 45% seen once. Source material: CD4+ T cells sorted from blood. Every receptor here comes from a human donor with alopecia areata.

CDR3 protein: CAWSVYGGRGGETQYF. Written as DNA, the CDR3 is TGTGCCTGGAGTGTGTACGGCGGCCGGGGCGGGGAGACCCAGTACTTC. The chain recombines TRBV30 with TRBJ2-5; D might be TRBD1 or TRBD2, each matching 5 bases. CDR1 is GTSNPN, CDR2 SVGIG, per germline (reference sequence). The CDR3 loop spans 16 amino acids. V dropped 0 bases and J dropped 5 bases, with 19 bases sitting between them.

The chain is built from TRBV30 and TRBJ2-2; D gene uncertain. Germline V gene data show CDR1 as GTSNPN and CDR2 as SVGIG (reference sequence). V was pared by 2 bases and J by 4 bases, with 8 bases between. The CDR3 totals 13 residues. The DNA of the CDR3 is TGTGCCTGGAGTTCAGAAACCACCGGGGAGCTGTTTTTT. It yields the protein CAWSSETTGELFF.

The table lists this clone with a few counts. This chain uses TRBV29-1 with TRBJ2-7; D not resolved. The CDR3 sequence is 12 residues long. The V gene lost 4 bases and the J gene lost 0 bases, with 7 bases spanning the gap. Per germline, CDR1 SQVTM and CDR2 ANQGSEA. Here the CDR3 reads CSVGPSSYEQYF. The CDR3 DNA sequence: TGCAGCGTTGGTCCCAGCTCCTACGAGCAGTACTTC.

A single count supports this clone. This chain joins TRBV7-2 and TRBJ2-3; maybe TRBD2 (5 bases). There are 15 residues in the CDR3. The germline V gene has CDR1 SGHTA and CDR2 FQGNSA. V lost 3 bases and J 1 base, leaving 11 bases between the germline ends. CDR3 nucleotide sequence: TGTGCCAGCAGCTTCGCCAATAGCGGCACAGATACGCAGTATTTT. This sequence encodes CASSFANSGTDTQYF.

The chain links TRBV29-1 to TRBJ2-1, with 12 bases identical to TRBD1. Trimming cost V 3 bases and J 8 bases; bases outside gene matches: 2. CDR1 and CDR2 (germline): SQVTM, ANQGSEA. The length of the CDR3 is 13 residues. CDR3 sequence: CSVEGQGAYEQFF. CDR3 DNA: TGCAGCGTTGAGGGACAGGGGGCATATGAGCAGTTCTTC.

This clone occurred once. The chain couples TRBV30 to TRBJ1-1; a weak D match, TRBD1 (6 bases). The germline gives CDR1 GTSNPN, CDR2 SVGIG (reference sequence). Trimming removed 4 bases at V and 7 bases at J, with 16 bases between. The CDR3 has 13 residues. CDR3 bases: TGTGCCTGGAAAAGACAGGCGAATAATGAAGCTTTCTTT. Its protein is CAWKRQANNEAFF.

The table lists this clone with a few counts. The chain combines TRBV18 with TRBJ2-3; no firm D call. V was pared by 5 bases and J by 5 bases, with 8 bases between. In germline, CDR1 is KGHSH, CDR2 LQKENI. CDR3 length: 12 amino acids. CDR3 region: CASSSVQDTQYF. The CDR3 nucleotides read TGTGCCAGCTCATCCGTGCAAGATACGCAGTATTTT.

This chain joins TRBV29-1 and TRBJ2-5, with 8 nucleotides matching TRBD2. V was pared by 4 bases and J by 2 bases, with 9 bases of the junction left unmatched. The CDR3 has 15 amino acids. Per the germline V gene, CDR1 is SQVTM and CDR2 is ANQGSEA. The CDR3 protein is CSVVIGGGRQETQYF. The CDR3 nucleotides read TGCAGCGTTGTAATAGGCGGGGGGCGTCAAGAGACCCAGTACTTC.

The table lists this clone with a few counts. The rearrangement joins TRBV11-2 to TRBJ2-5; 7 bases agree with TRBD2. J lost 2 bases, V lost 5 bases, and 2 bases had no gene match. CDR3 length equals 13 residues. The germline V gene encodes CDR1 SGHAT and CDR2 FQNNGV. The CDR3 sequence is CASSRGSQETQYF. The CDR3 nucleotides read TGTGCCAGCAGCCGCGGGAGTCAAGAGACCCAGTACTTC.

The chain uses TRBV5-6 and TRBJ2-1; 10 bases line up with TRBD1. The V gene's germline CDR1 is SGHDT and CDR2 YYEEEE. CDR3 length equals 16 residues. V trimming: 4 bases; J trimming: 6 bases; junction bases outside the gene matches: 10. The DNA for the CDR3 is TGTGCCAGCAGCCGAAGGAGCCGGACAGGGGGCAATGAGCAGTTCTTC. As protein: CASSRRSRTGGNEQFF. Filled out from reference TRBV5-6 and TRBJ2-1, the complete variable domain reads DAGVTQSPTHLIKTRGQQVTLRCSPKSGHDTVSWYQQALGQGPQFIFQYYEEEERQRGNFPDRFSGHQFPNYSSELNVNALLLGDSALYLCASSRRSRTGGNEQFFGPGTRLTVL.

V gene TRBV23-1 combines with J gene TRBJ2-1; 7 nucleotides agree with TRBD2. TRBV23-1 is classed as an ORF, of uncertain function. V lost 7 bases and J lost 2; bases outside the gene matches: 8. The CDR3 totals 15 residues. The CDR3 DNA follows: TGCGCCAGCACGATAACTAGCGAAGCCTACAATGAGCAGTTCTTC. Translated: CASTITSEAYNEQFF.

V is TRBV20-1 and J is TRBJ2-5; 7 bases line up with TRBD1. This CDR3 is 11 amino acids long. V lost 8 bases and J lost 5; bases outside the gene matches: 5. The germline V gene encodes CDR1 DFQATT and CDR2 SNEGSKA (reference sequence). This chain's CDR3 is CSTTGRETQYF. In nucleotides, the CDR3 is TGCAGTACGACAGGGCGCGAGACCCAGTACTTC.

This chain connects TRBV9 to TRBJ1-2; D gene ambiguous. Germline V CDR1 and CDR2: SGDLS, YYNGEE. The CDR3 has 11 residues. The V and J ends lost 4 bases and 8 bases respectively, with 9 bases between them. The CDR3 DNA reads TGTGCCAGCAGCCGGTCGGTAGGCTACACCTTC. Residues: CASSRSVGYTF.

There are a few counts of this clone. CDR3 protein: CAWSPDRRGEKLFF. The CDR3 bases are TGTGCCTGGAGTCCGGACAGACGAGGTGAAAAACTGTTTTTT. The chain employs TRBV30 and TRBJ1-4; D may be TRBD1 (6 bases). Germline V gives CDR1 GTSNPN, CDR2 SVGIG (reference sequence). The CDR3 contains 14 residues. Trimming shortened V by 2 bases and J by 7 bases, and 14 bases separated the two germline ends.

The chain is built from TRBV29-1 and TRBJ1-4; 8 nucleotides agree with TRBD1. Per the germline V gene, CDR1 is SQVTM and CDR2 is ANQGSEA. V was clipped by 8 bases and J by 6 bases; unmatched bases: 11. The CDR3 covers 14 residues. CDR3: CSSPADRVYEKLFF. CDR3 DNA: TGCAGCTCTCCGGCGGACAGGGTATATGAAAAACTGTTTTTT.

There are a few counts of this clone. The rearrangement uses TRBV29-1 and TRBJ2-3, with D perhaps assigned TRBD1 or TRBD2 (7 bases each). In germline, CDR1 is SQVTM, CDR2 ANQGSEA. The CDR3 length is 15 residues. V was clipped by 2 bases and J by 3 bases, with 15 bases between them. The chain's CDR3 is CSVEIYRGGTDTQYF. CDR3 DNA: TGCAGCGTTGAAATCTACAGGGGAGGGACAGATACGCAGTATTTT.

The V call is TRBV29-1, the J call TRBJ2-7, with 7 nucleotides matching TRBD2. CDR1 is SQVTM and CDR2 is ANQGSEA in the germline V gene. The ends lost 3 bases at V and 7 bases at J; junction bases unmatched: 9. This CDR3 is built from 13 residues. The CDR3, as DNA: TGCAGCGTTGACCCGGGCCTGGGGGGGGAGCAGTACTTC. As protein: CSVDPGLGGEQYF.

This clone was observed a few times. The identical CDR3 is also encoded by other nucleotide sequences in the sample. This chain connects TRBV30 to TRBJ2-1; 8 bases map to TRBD2. Germline values: CDR1 GTSNPN, CDR2 SVGIG (reference sequence). V was pared by 0 bases and J by 4 bases, with 5 bases of the junction left unmatched. This CDR3 region has 15 residues. The CDR3 sequence is CAWSVGLAGYNEQFF. In nucleotides, the CDR3 is TGTGCCTGGAGTGTAGGGCTAGCGGGTTACAATGAGCAGTTCTTC.

The chain uses TRBV7-9 and TRBJ1-1; no clear D. In germline, CDR1 is SEHNR, CDR2 FQNEAQ (reference sequence). CDR3 length equals 12 residues. Trimming took 5 bases from V and 11 from J, leaving 15 bases between them. CDR3 protein: CASSLPGGEAFF. For the CDR3, the DNA is TGTGCCAGCAGCCTACCGGGAGGAGAGGCTTTCTTT.

This clone was detected a few times. This chain joins TRBV29-1 and TRBJ2-3; 7 nucleotides agree with TRBD1. The junction had 2 bases not matched to a gene; V was cut back by 3 bases and J by 2 bases. This CDR3 has 13 residues. Germline CDR1 SQVTM, CDR2 ANQGSEA. CDR3 region: CSVETGPTDTQYF. Written as DNA, the CDR3 is TGCAGCGTTGAGACAGGGCCCACAGATACGCAGTATTTT.

This chain links TRBV2 with TRBJ1-2; TRBD1 agrees at 10 bases. Germline CDR1 reads SNHLY; CDR2 reads FYNNEI. The CDR3 totals 14 residues. Unmatched junction bases numbered 8, after V lost 5 bases and J lost 8 bases. CDR3 sequence reads: CASSTRQGAEGYTF. DNA for the CDR3: TGTGCCAGCAGTACCCGACAGGGGGCCGAGGGCTACACCTTC. The whole variable domain, remainder taken from reference TRBV2 and TRBJ1-2, is EPEVTQTPSHQVTQMGQEVILRCVPISNHLYFYWYRQILGQKVEFLVSFYNNEISEKSEIFDDQFSVERPDGSNFTLKIRSTKLEDSAMYFCASSTRQGAEGYTFGSGTRLTVV.

The J gene is TRBJ2-1, the V gene TRBV29-1; D gene unclear. This CDR3 contains 13 residues. Per the germline V gene, CDR1 is SQVTM and CDR2 is ANQGSEA. V lost 4 bases and J lost 8, with 15 bases in between. CDR3 region: CSVVSADRYEQFF. CDR3 DNA sequence: TGCAGCGTTGTGTCGGCGGACCGCTATGAGCAGTTCTTC.

The table lists this clone with a few counts. This rearrangement joins TRBV28 to TRBJ2-4; D is uncertain. Deletions cut 3 bases from V and 3 bases from J, with 9 bases between. The length of the CDR3 is 14 residues. In germline, CDR1 is MDHEN, CDR2 SYDVKM. DNA for the CDR3: TGTGCCAGCAGTTTTGGGCCCCTCAAAAACATTCAGTACTTC. This sequence encodes CASSFGPLKNIQYF.

In its sample, this clone was seen a few times. The genes are TRBV19 and TRBJ2-3; 11 bases align to TRBD2. Germline V gene data show CDR1 as LNHDA and CDR2 as SQIVND (reference sequence). V was clipped by 6 bases and J by 0 bases; unmatched bases: 5. The CDR3 loop spans 16 amino acids. The CDR3 DNA reads as TGTGCCAGTAGCCCTAGGACTAGCGGGAGCACAGATACGCAGTATTTT. Amino acid sequence: CASSPRTSGSTDTQYF.

This clone was counted a few times. The chain carries TRBV19 and TRBJ2-5; TRBD2 is a possible D gene (5 bases). This CDR3 is 14 amino acids long. V shed 4 bases and J shed 4 bases, with 13 bases lying between them. Germline V gives CDR1 LNHDA, CDR2 SQIVND (reference sequence). The CDR3, as DNA: TGTGCCAGTAGTACCCTACGCGAGGGAGAGACCCAGTACTTC. Translated: CASSTLREGETQYF.